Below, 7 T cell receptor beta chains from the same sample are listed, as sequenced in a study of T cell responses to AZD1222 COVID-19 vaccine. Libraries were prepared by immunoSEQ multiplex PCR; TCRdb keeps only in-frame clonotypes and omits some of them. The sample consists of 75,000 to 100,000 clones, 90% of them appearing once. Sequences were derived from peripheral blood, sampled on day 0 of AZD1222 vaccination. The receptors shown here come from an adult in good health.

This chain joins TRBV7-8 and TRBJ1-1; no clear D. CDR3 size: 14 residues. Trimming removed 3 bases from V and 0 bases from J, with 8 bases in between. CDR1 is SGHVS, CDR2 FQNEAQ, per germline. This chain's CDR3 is CASSFEFMNTEAFF. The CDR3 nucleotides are TGTGCCAGCAGCTTCGAGTTCATGAACACTGAAGCTTTCTTT.

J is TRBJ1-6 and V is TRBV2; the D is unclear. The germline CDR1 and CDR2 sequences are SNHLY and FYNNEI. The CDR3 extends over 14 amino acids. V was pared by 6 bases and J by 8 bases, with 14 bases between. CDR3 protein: CASRSTARDSPLHF. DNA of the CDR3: TGTGCCAGCAGATCGACCGCCCGGGATTCACCCCTCCACTTT.

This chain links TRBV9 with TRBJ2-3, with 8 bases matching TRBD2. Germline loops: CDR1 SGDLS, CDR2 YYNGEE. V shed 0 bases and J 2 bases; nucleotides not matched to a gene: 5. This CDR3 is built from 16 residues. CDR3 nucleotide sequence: TGTGCCAGCAGCGTAGTGGGACTAGGGAACACAGATACGCAGTATTTT. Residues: CASSVVGLGNTDTQYF.

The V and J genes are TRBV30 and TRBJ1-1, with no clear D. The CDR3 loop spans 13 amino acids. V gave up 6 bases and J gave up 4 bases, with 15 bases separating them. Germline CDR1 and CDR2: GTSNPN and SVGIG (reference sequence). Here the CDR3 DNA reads TGTGCCTGCAGAAGTCAGTCGGCCACTGAAGCTTTCTTT. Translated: CACRSQSATEAFF.

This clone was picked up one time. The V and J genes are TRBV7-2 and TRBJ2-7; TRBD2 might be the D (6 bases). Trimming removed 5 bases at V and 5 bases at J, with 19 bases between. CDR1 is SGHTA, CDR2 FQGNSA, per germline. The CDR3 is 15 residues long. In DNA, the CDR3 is TGTGCCAGCAGCCAAGGAGGGGTAATCGGGAACGAGCAGTACTTC. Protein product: CASSQGGVIGNEQYF.

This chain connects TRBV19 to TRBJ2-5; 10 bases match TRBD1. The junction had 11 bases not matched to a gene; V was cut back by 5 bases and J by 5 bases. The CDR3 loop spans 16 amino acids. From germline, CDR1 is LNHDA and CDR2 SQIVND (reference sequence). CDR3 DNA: TGTGCCAGTAGTCGTGACCGGGACAGGGGAGAGGAGACCCAGTACTTC. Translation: CASSRDRDRGEETQYF.

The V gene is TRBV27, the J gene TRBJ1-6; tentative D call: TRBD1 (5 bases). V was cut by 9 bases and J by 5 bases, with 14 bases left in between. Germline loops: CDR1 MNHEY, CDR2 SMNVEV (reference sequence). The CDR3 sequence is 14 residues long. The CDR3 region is CASDVWGHNSPLHF. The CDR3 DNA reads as TGTGCCAGTGATGTGTGGGGCCATAATTCACCCCTCCACTTT.